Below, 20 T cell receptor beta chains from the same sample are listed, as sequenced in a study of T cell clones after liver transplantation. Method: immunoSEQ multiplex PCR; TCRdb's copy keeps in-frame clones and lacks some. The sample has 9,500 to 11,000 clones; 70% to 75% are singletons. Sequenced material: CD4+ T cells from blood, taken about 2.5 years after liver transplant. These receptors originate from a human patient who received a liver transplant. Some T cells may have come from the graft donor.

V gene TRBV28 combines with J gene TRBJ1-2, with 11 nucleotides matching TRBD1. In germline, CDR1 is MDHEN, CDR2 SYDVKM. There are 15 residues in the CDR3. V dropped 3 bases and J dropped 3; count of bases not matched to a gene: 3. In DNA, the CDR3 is TGTGCCAGCAGTTTCCCGGGACAGGGGGACTATGGCTACACCTTC. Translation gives CASSFPGQGDYGYTF.

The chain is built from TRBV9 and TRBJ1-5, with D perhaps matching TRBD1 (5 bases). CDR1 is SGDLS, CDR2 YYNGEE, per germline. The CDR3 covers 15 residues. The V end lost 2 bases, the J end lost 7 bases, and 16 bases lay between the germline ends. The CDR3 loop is CASSVGTDPGQPQHF. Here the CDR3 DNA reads TGTGCCAGCAGCGTCGGGACCGACCCAGGCCAGCCCCAGCATTTT.

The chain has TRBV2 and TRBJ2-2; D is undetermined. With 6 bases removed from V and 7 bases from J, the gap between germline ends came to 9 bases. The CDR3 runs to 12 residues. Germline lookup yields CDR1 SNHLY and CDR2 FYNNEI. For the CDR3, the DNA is TGTGCCAGCAGGATCAGATTCGGGGAGCTGTTTTTT. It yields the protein CASRIRFGELFF.

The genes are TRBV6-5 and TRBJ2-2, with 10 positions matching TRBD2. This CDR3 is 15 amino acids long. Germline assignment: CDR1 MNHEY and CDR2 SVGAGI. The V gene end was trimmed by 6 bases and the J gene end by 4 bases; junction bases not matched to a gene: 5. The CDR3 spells CASSVAGGFTGELFF. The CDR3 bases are TGTGCCAGCAGCGTAGCGGGAGGATTCACCGGGGAGCTGTTTTTT.

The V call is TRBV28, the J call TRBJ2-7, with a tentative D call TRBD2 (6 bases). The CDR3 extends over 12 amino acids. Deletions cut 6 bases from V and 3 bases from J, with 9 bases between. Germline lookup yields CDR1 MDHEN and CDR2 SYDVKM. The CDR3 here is CASREGFYEQYF. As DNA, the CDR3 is TGTGCCAGCAGGGAGGGGTTCTACGAGCAGTACTTC.

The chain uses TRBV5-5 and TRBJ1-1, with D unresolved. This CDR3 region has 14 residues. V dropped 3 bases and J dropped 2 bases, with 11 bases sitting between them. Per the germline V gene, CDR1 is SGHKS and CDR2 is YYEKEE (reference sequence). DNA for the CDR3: TGTGCCAGCAGCTGGGTCGTAGACAACACTGAAGCTTTCTTT. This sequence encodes CASSWVVDNTEAFF.

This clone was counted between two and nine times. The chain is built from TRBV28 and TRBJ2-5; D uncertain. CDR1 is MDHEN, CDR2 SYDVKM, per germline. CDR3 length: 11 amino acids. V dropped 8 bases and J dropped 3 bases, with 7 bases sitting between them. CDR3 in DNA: TGTGCCAGCGGGGTGGAAGAGACCCAGTACTTC. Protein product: CASGVEETQYF.

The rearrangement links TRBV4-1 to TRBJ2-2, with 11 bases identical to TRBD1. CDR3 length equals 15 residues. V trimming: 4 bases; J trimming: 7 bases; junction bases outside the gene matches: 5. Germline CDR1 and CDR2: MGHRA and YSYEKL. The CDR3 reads CASSLGTGGIGELFF. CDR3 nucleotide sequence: TGCGCCAGCAGCCTGGGGACAGGGGGTATCGGGGAGCTGTTTTTT.

CDR3 nucleotide sequence: TGCGCCAGCAGCCAAGATCGAGGGCAGGGGGAGACCGGGGAGCTGTTTTTT. Encoded protein: CASSQDRGQGETGELFF. The chain recombines TRBV4-1 with TRBJ2-2; 7 bases are a match to TRBD1. The CDR3 covers 17 residues. V lost 0 bases and J lost 5; bases outside the gene matches: 9. Per germline, CDR1 MGHRA and CDR2 YSYEKL.

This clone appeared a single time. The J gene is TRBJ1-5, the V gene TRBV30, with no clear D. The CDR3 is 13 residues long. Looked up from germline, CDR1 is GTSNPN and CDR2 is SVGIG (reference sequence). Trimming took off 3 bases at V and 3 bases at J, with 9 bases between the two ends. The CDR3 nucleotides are TGTGCCTGGAGCCCGGATAACAATCAGCCCCAGCATTTT. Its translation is CAWSPDNNQPQHF.

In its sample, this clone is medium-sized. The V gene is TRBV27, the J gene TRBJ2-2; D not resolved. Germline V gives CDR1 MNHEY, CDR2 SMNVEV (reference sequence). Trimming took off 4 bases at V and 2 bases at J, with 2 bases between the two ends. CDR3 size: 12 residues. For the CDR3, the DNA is TGTGCCAGCAGTTACAACACCGGGGAGCTGTTTTTT. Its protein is CASSYNTGELFF.

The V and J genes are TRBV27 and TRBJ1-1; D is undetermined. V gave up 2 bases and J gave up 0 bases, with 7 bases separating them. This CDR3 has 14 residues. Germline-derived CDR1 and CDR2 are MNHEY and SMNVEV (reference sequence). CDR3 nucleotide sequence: TGTGCCAGCAGTTTAGCGCCAGTGAACACTGAAGCTTTCTTT. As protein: CASSLAPVNTEAFF.

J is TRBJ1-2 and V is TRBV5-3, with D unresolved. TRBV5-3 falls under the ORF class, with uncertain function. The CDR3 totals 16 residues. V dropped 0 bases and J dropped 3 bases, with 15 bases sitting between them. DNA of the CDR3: TGTGCCAGAAGCTTGGTCCGACCAAGGGTGTACTATGGCTACACCTTC. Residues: CARSLVRPRVYYGYTF.

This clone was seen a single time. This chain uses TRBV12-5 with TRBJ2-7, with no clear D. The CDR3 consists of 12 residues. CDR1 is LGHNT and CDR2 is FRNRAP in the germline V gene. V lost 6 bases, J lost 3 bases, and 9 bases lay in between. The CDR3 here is CASGRNFYEQYF. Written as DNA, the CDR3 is TGTGCTAGTGGCCGGAATTTCTACGAGCAGTACTTC.

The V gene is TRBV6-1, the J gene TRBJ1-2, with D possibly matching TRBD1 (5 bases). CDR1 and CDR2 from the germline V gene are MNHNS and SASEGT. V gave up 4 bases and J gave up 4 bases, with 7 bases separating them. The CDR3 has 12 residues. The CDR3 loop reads CASSGQGYGYTF. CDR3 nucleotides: TGTGCCAGCAGTGGTCAGGGCTATGGCTACACCTTC.

CDR3 sequence reads: CASSSDRGPTYEQYF. The CDR3 nucleotides are TGTGCCAGCAGCTCAGACAGGGGACCTACCTACGAGCAGTACTTC. The chain is built from TRBV7-9 and TRBJ2-7; 8 positions match TRBD1. Trimming took 4 bases from V and 2 from J; bases not matched to a gene: 7. The germline V gene has CDR1 SEHNR and CDR2 FQNEAQ (reference sequence). CDR3 size: 15 residues. The complete variable domain, with remaining parts taken from reference TRBV7-9 and TRBJ2-7, reads DTGVSQNPRHKITKRGQNVTFRCDPISEHNRLYWYRQTLGQGPEFLTYFQNEAQLEKSRLLSDRFSAERPKGSFSTLEIQRTEQGDSAMYLCASSSDRGPTYEQYFGPGTRLTVT.

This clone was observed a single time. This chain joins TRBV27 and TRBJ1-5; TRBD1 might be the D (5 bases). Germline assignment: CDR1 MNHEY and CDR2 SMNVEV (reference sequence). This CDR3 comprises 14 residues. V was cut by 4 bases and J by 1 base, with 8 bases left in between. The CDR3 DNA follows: TGTGCCAGCAGTTGGTCAGGGAGCAATCAGCCCCAGCATTTT. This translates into CASSWSGSNQPQHF.

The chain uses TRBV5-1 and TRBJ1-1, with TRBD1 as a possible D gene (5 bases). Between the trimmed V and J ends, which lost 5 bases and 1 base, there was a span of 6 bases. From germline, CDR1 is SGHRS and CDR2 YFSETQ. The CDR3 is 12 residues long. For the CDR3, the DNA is TGCGCCAGCAGAACAGGGAACACTGAAGCTTTCTTT. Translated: CASRTGNTEAFF.

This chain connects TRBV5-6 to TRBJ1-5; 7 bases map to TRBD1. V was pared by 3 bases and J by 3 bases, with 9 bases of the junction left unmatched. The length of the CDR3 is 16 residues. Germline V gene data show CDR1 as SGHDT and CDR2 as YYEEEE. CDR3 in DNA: TGTGCCAGCAGCTCCAAAAACAGGGGTTTCAATCAGCCCCAGCATTTT. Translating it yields CASSSKNRGFNQPQHF.

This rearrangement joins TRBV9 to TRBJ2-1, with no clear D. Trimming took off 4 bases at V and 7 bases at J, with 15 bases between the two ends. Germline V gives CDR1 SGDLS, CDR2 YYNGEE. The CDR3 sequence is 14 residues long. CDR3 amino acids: CASSSRLEENEQFF. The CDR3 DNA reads TGTGCCAGCAGCTCCAGACTTGAAGAGAATGAGCAGTTCTTC.